These 30 T cell receptor beta chains were all obtained from the same sample, sequenced in a study of human T cells and chemical hapten exposure. TCRdb reprocessed the RACE reads via MiXCR and lists one record per CDR3 protein. This sample carries 85,000 to 100,000 distinct CDR3 sequences, 25% to 35% of them seen once, and the ten largest clones take 10% to 13%. This sample's time point: patch test 3, about 24 weeks after DPC sensitization. Specified treatment: therapeutic diphenylcyclopropenone sensitization with weekly scalp DPC. The starting material was whole blood, obtained in connection with sensitization to the hapten diphenylcyclopropenone (DPC). The receptors stem from a man between 35 and 55 years old with alopecia areata. Some clones in this sample may be carry-over from other donors' samples.

The J gene is TRBJ2-1, the V gene TRBV2; maybe TRBD2 (7 bases). CDR3 length: 13 residues. In germline, CDR1 is SNHLY, CDR2 FYNNEI. Between the trimmed V and J ends, which lost 6 bases and 9 bases, there was a span of 15 bases. In DNA form, the CDR3 reads TGTGCCAGCAGCGCTTTTAGGGGGGGTGAGCAGTTCTTC. It translates to CASSAFRGGEQFF.

This clonotype was detected a few times. This sequence joins TRBV10-3 and TRBJ2-7; no firm D call. Trimming removed 6 bases from V and 4 bases from J, with 7 bases in between. Germline V gene sequence: CDR1 ENHRY, CDR2 SYGVKD. The CDR3 length is 11 residues. The CDR3 reads CAISTAYEQYF. In DNA form, the CDR3 reads TGTGCCATCAGCACAGCTTACGAGCAGTACTTC.

The V gene is TRBV9, the J gene TRBJ2-5; 7 positions agree with TRBD2. The CDR3 runs to 13 residues. V dropped 0 bases and J dropped 5; count of bases not matched to a gene: 1. The V gene's germline CDR1 is SGDLS and CDR2 YYNGEE. The CDR3 bases are TGTGCCAGCAGCGTAGACGGGGGGGAGACCCAGTACTTC. It is translated as CASSVDGGETQYF.

The rearrangement links TRBV2 to TRBJ2-3; D possibly corresponds to TRBD2 (5 bases). The CDR3 contains 15 residues. V lost 5 bases and J 3 bases, leaving 15 bases between the germline ends. The V gene's germline CDR1 is SNHLY and CDR2 FYNNEI. The CDR3 sequence is CASSPWLADTDTQYF. CDR3 bases: TGTGCCAGCAGTCCCTGGCTAGCCGATACAGATACGCAGTATTTT.

This clonotype was found a few times. The rearrangement links TRBV7-9 to TRBJ1-1; D gene ambiguous. V was trimmed by 2 bases and J by 5 bases, leaving 15 bases between them. Germline lookup yields CDR1 SEHNR and CDR2 FQNEAQ (reference sequence). The length of the CDR3 is 15 residues. The CDR3 region has the DNA TGTGCCAGCAGCTTAAGGGAGGGCGGTGGAACTGAAGCTTTCTTT. This encodes CASSLREGGGTEAFF.

This clonotype was counted ten times or more. The chain uses TRBV14 and TRBJ2-1; TRBD2 aligns across 10 bases. Germline CDR1 reads SGHDN; CDR2 reads FVKESK. Unmatched junction bases numbered 7, after V lost 7 bases and J lost 1 base. CDR3 length equals 16 residues. CDR3 sequence: CASTKTLAGSYNEQFF. CDR3 DNA sequence: TGTGCCAGCACCAAGACACTAGCGGGATCCTACAATGAGCAGTTCTTC.

The rearrangement uses TRBV3-1 and TRBJ2-1; D is ambiguous. The CDR3 has 12 residues. Germline CDR1 and CDR2: LGHDT and YNNKEL (reference sequence). The ends were cut back, 1 base at V and 8 bases at J, with 6 bases in the middle. CDR3 sequence (DNA): TGTGCCAGCAGCCAAGGTACGCATGAGCAGTTCTTC. It codes for CASSQGTHEQFF.

The chain combines TRBV24-1 with TRBJ2-6; 7 nucleotides match TRBD1. Germline values: CDR1 KGHDR, CDR2 SFDVKD. V gave up 4 bases and J gave up 0 bases; unmatched junction bases: 8. This CDR3 has 18 amino acids. Here the CDR3 DNA reads TGTGCCACCAGTGACTCTCCGGGACAGAGCTCTGGGGCCAACGTCCTGACTTTC. It yields the protein CATSDSPGQSSGANVLTF.

Written as DNA, the CDR3 is TGTGCCAGCAGCTCACACATCGGACTAGCGGGAGTTACAGGGGTTTACGAGCAGTACTTC. This codes for CASSSHIGLAGVTGVYEQYF. The chain combines TRBV7-2 with TRBJ2-7; 13 bases map to TRBD2. The CDR3 has 20 residues. Germline V gives CDR1 SGHTA, CDR2 FQGNSA. J lost 4 bases, V lost 4 bases, and 19 bases had no gene match.

The chain links TRBV5-6 to TRBJ1-1; D is possibly TRBD1 (5 bases). CDR1 and CDR2 (germline): SGHDT, YYEEEE. V lost 4 bases, J lost 6 bases, and 19 bases lay in between. The CDR3 is made up of 15 amino acids. The CDR3 reads CASSPARVIAPEAFF. DNA for the CDR3: TGTGCCAGCAGCCCTGCCAGGGTAATTGCCCCTGAAGCTTTCTTT.

The genes are TRBV15 and TRBJ2-7; perhaps TRBD1 as D (5 bases). With 0 bases removed from V and 2 bases from J, the gap between germline ends came to 11 bases. The CDR3 is 15 amino acids. The germline gives CDR1 LNHNV, CDR2 YYDKDF (reference sequence). The CDR3 spells CATSRDHAGPYEQYF. As DNA, the CDR3 is TGTGCCACCAGCAGAGATCATGCAGGGCCCTACGAGCAGTACTTC.

This clonotype was picked up a small number of times. This rearrangement joins TRBV15 to TRBJ2-1; no clear D gene. V was trimmed by 0 bases and J by 8 bases, leaving 5 bases between them. CDR3 length: 12 residues. Germline assignment: CDR1 LNHNV and CDR2 YYDKDF (reference sequence). The CDR3 DNA follows: TGTGCCACCAGCAGAGAGGGGTATGAGCAGTTCTTC. This codes for CATSREGYEQFF.

The gene calls are TRBV12-3 or TRBV12-4 and TRBJ1-5; D gene ambiguous. The CDR3 contains 13 residues. V dropped 3 bases and J dropped 10 bases, with 13 bases sitting between them. The CDR3 loop reads CASSLGFKGPQHF. The CDR3 DNA follows: TGTGCCAGCAGTTTGGGGTTTAAGGGCCCCCAGCATTTT.

The chain is built from TRBV4-1 and TRBJ2-3, with unresolved D. Trimming cost V 0 bases and J 0 bases, with 7 bases left between them. There are 15 residues in the CDR3. CDR1 and CDR2 (germline): MGHRA, YSYEKL. This chain's CDR3 is CASSQDGLSTDTQYF. Here the CDR3 DNA reads TGCGCCAGCAGCCAAGACGGCCTTAGCACAGATACGCAGTATTTT.

This clonotype came up a few times. The chain recombines TRBV6-2 or TRBV6-3 with TRBJ2-2; 9 nucleotides align to TRBD2. V was clipped by 7 bases and J by 6 bases; unmatched bases: 9. CDR1 MNHEY and CDR2 SVGEGT come from the germline V gene. This CDR3 has 15 residues. CDR3: CASNLAGEESGELFF. The CDR3 DNA is TGTGCCAGCAACTTAGCGGGAGAGGAATCCGGGGAGCTGTTTTTT.

This sequence joins TRBV7-9 and TRBJ2-7; D not certain. Germline-derived CDR1 and CDR2 are SEHNR and FQNEAQ (reference sequence). V lost 4 bases, J lost 5 bases, and 9 bases lay in between. The CDR3 consists of 12 residues. The CDR3, as DNA: TGTGCCAGCAGCTCGGTTAGTGACGAGCAGTACTTC. It is translated as CASSSVSDEQYF.

V is TRBV6-2 or TRBV6-3 and J is TRBJ2-1; 11 nucleotides agree with TRBD2. Germline assignment: CDR1 MNHEY and CDR2 SVGEGT. Unmatched junction bases numbered 8, after V lost 6 bases and J lost 7 bases. The CDR3 runs to 15 residues. The CDR3 DNA reads TGTGCCAGCAGCCCCACTAGCGGGAGTGGTAATGAGCAGTTCTTC. Translating it yields CASSPTSGSGNEQFF.

V and J are TRBV27 and TRBJ2-1, with 8 bases that match TRBD2. This CDR3 comprises 14 residues. The germline V gene encodes CDR1 MNHEY and CDR2 SMNVEV (reference sequence). Losses at the gene ends were 3 bases for V and 6 bases for J; bases not matched to a gene: 4. The CDR3 coding sequence is TGTGCCAGCAGTTTTAGCGGGGACTTCAATGAGCAGTTCTTC. Its translation is CASSFSGDFNEQFF.

This clonotype has a handful of counts. The chain joins TRBV4-2 to TRBJ2-4; 8 bases match TRBD1. The germline gives CDR1 LGHNA, CDR2 YNFKEQ. CDR3 size: 15 residues. With 0 bases clipped from V and 9 bases from J, the junction kept 7 bases outside the gene matches. The CDR3 loop is CASSQDGQGAGIQYF. The DNA of the CDR3 is TGTGCCAGCAGCCAAGATGGGCAGGGGGCCGGCATTCAGTACTTC.

The chain carries TRBV20-1 and TRBJ2-7; 11 bases map to TRBD1. V shed 3 bases and J 4 bases; nucleotides not matched to a gene: 5. The CDR3 contains 14 residues. CDR1 is DFQATT and CDR2 is SNEGSKA in the germline V gene (reference sequence). The CDR3 sequence is CSASRDRGIYEQYF. DNA for the CDR3: TGCAGTGCTAGTAGGGACAGGGGGATTTACGAGCAGTACTTC.

This sequence joins TRBV7-2 and TRBJ1-2; D is perhaps TRBD1 (6 bases). Germline values: CDR1 SGHTA, CDR2 FQGNSA. V was shortened by 2 bases and J by 3 bases, with 10 bases between the two germline ends. The CDR3 is 14 residues long. CDR3 region: CASSLMAGDYGYTF. CDR3 nucleotides: TGTGCCAGCAGCTTAATGGCAGGGGACTATGGCTACACCTTC.

This chain uses TRBV12-3 or TRBV12-4 with TRBJ2-7, with D tentatively TRBD1 (6 bases). The V and J ends lost 5 bases and 3 bases respectively, with 17 bases between them. The CDR3 runs to 15 residues. CDR3 residues: CASSHRTAYRYEQYF. The CDR3 DNA reads TGTGCCAGCAGTCACCGGACAGCGTACCGCTACGAGCAGTACTTC.

This chain connects TRBV7-2 to TRBJ2-3, with TRBD2 identical over 10 bases. After removal of 5 bases from V and 10 bases from J, the junction contained 18 bases not matched to a gene. Germline V gene sequence: CDR1 SGHTA, CDR2 FQGNSA. CDR3 length: 17 residues. The CDR3 here is CASSQRLAGGSPLAQYF. The CDR3 DNA sequence: TGTGCCAGCAGCCAAAGACTAGCGGGTGGTTCCCCCCTCGCGCAGTATTTT.

This clonotype was observed a handful of times. The V gene is TRBV5-1, the J gene TRBJ2-1, with D possibly matching TRBD2 (6 bases). V shed 7 bases and J shed 5 bases, with 16 bases lying between them. Germline V CDR1 and CDR2: SGHRS, YFSETQ. This CDR3 is 14 amino acids long. The CDR3 reads CASRPPGEHNEQFF. The DNA of the CDR3 is TGCGCCAGCCGCCCCCCGGGGGAGCACAATGAGCAGTTCTTC.

This chain joins TRBV6-1 and TRBJ2-3, with TRBD1 identical over 10 bases. Germline lookup yields CDR1 MNHNS and CDR2 SASEGT. The V and J ends lost 4 bases and 1 base, in that order; junction bases with no gene match: 8. The CDR3 is 17 residues long. The CDR3 protein is CASSGRDRGRGTDTQYF. CDR3 nucleotides: TGTGCCAGCAGTGGCCGGGACAGGGGAAGAGGCACAGATACGCAGTATTTT.

This clonotype was observed a handful of times. The chain joins TRBV7-3 to TRBJ2-3; D is unresolved. The CDR3 loop spans 15 amino acids. The V end lost 5 bases, the J end lost 3 bases, and 15 bases lay between the germline ends. Germline lookup yields CDR1 SGHTA and CDR2 FQGTGA. In DNA, the CDR3 is TGTGCCAGCAGCCCCACCACGGTCCCGACAGATACGCAGTATTTT. Translating it yields CASSPTTVPTDTQYF.

The sample holds a few counts of this clonotype. The chain employs TRBV12-3 or TRBV12-4 and TRBJ2-2; no firm D call. The CDR3 consists of 13 residues. Trimming took off 7 bases at V and 0 bases at J, with 6 bases between the two ends. The CDR3 loop is CASTEPNTGELFF. The CDR3 region has the DNA TGTGCCAGCACAGAACCGAACACCGGGGAGCTGTTTTTT.

This clonotype showed up just a few times. The rearrangement joins TRBV20-1 to TRBJ2-1, with 10 bases fitting TRBD2. Unmatched junction bases numbered 6, after V lost 4 bases and J lost 0 bases. Germline values: CDR1 DFQATT, CDR2 SNEGSKA (reference sequence). This CDR3 is 16 amino acids long. The CDR3 region is CSAMGASGSSYNEQFF. CDR3 nucleotides: TGCAGTGCTATGGGTGCTAGCGGGAGCTCCTACAATGAGCAGTTCTTC.

This clonotype was observed once. V and J are TRBV5-6 and TRBJ1-2; 8 positions match TRBD1. The germline V gene has CDR1 SGHDT and CDR2 YYEEEE. Losses at the gene ends were 4 bases for V and 5 bases for J; bases not matched to a gene: 13. The CDR3 is made up of 16 amino acids. CDR3 bases: TGTGCCAGCAGCACAAGAGGACAGGGAACCTTATATGGCTACACCTTC. As protein: CASSTRGQGTLYGYTF.

This chain connects TRBV10-3 to TRBJ2-5; D may match TRBD1 or TRBD2 (5 bases each). CDR1 and CDR2 from the germline V gene are ENHRY and SYGVKD. This CDR3 has 12 residues. V lost 6 bases to trimming and J lost 3 bases, with 8 bases between them. CDR3 nucleotides: TGTGCCATCAGCAGGGAGAAAGAGACCCAGTACTTC. Translated: CAISREKETQYF.